This TCR beta chain was sequenced in a study of T cell responses to AZD1222 COVID-19 vaccine (dated by TCRdb to the early 2020s). As for the study more broadly: AZD1222 recipients given second doses at about 4 weeks or at about 12 weeks were pooled, since spike-specific TCR depth and breadth were not found to differ between the two schedules. A total of about 230 trial participants underwent TCR sequencing, of whom 207 received two doses of AZD1222 and around 26 received two doses of the MenACWY control vaccine. Enrollment into the trials was organized by age into subgroups of 18-55, 56-69 and 70-plus years, and those subgroups contained approximately 160, 26 and 62 TCR-sequenced participants, respectively. Broader findings and caveats from the paper: The 56-69-year group was small, and its depth increase did not reach significance, likely because of low power. Conclusions about previously exposed vaccinees were limited because only six AZD1222 recipients were SARS-CoV-2 seropositive at baseline. Most participants were white British and females outnumbered males, and the authors suggested that clonal diversity may have been underestimated. A significant rise in spike-specific TCR breadth and depth was observed after two AZD1222 doses relative to day 0 and relative to MenACWY recipients. CD4 TCRs associated with the vaccine covered the entire spike protein, and the dominant responses were in regions 160-218 and 743-854. No day 14 peak-response samples were available, so repertoires were characterized only after the peak T cell response. Reportedly, close to half of the unique spike-specific TCRs recognized epitopes lying outside the regions that are mutated in the B.1.351 and B.1.1.7 variants.

The germline V gene yields MGHDK for CDR1 and SYGVNS for CDR2. Trimming takes 8 bases from V and 4 bases from J, and the germline ends sit 14 bases apart. The CDR3 runs 14 amino acids, cysteine and phenylalanine included. Only the CDR3 DNA is retained, 42 bases long and in frame from the first base. A word on this clone: Its specific antigen is unknown. Within one base of it there is no much larger clone, and no base qualities were kept.

The CDR3 regions of human TCRbeta chains were analyzed by immunosequencing. The authors processed their data as follows. TCRs in the repertoires were compared against a reference library of SARS-CoV-2-specific TCRs that had been generated with the MIRA antigen-specificity platform. Breadth was defined as the fraction of unique TCRs that were SARS-CoV-2-associated, and depth was defined as the fraction of total T cells that were SARS-CoV-2-associated. Using the MIRA data, each spike-specific TCR was mapped to the spike region that the TCR reacts to and placed in a CD4 or CD8 class. Log10-transformed breadth and depth values were compared by one-way ANOVA with Sidak's multiple comparisons tests. TCRdb holds this immuneACCESS table with in-frame rearrangements only. Some clones are missing; in checked studies, unresolved V genes explain under half, and the rest has no known cause. V and J calls and clone size are copied from that table; D and trimming were computed from the DNA. The sample data list fewer than 110,000 clones, and roughly 90% of these were observed just once. The top ten clonotypes cover 3.5% to 5% of the sample.

Sample time point, as interpreted from the label and publication: baseline before first vaccination. Vaccinee samples came from UK trials COV001 and COV002, including a single-blind randomized controlled phase 2/3 trial of AZD1222 (ChAdOx1 nCoV-19) in healthy adults. Trial participant PBMC samples were collected at day 0 and day 28 after the second dose for TCRbeta chain sequencing. The V and J segments used are TRBV25-1 and TRBJ2-2; the D gene remains uncertain. This receptor was identified in an adult in good health. The sample consisted of peripheral blood, taken on day 0 of AZD1222 vaccination. The CDR3 has the sequence CASGEVGITGELFF. Here is the DNA: TGTGCCAGCGGGGAAGTAGGAATCACCGGGGAGCTGTTTTTT.